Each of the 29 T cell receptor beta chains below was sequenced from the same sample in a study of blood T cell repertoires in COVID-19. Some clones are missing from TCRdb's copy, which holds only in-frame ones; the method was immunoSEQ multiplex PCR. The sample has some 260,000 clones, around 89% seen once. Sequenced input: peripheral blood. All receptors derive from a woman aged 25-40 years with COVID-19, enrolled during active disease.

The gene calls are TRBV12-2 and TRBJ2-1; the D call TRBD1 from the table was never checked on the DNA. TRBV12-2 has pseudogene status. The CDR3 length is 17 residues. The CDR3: CASRSAGQRASYNEQFF. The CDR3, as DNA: TGTGCAAGTCGCTCCGCGGGACAGCGAGCCTCCTACAATGAGCAGTTCTTC.

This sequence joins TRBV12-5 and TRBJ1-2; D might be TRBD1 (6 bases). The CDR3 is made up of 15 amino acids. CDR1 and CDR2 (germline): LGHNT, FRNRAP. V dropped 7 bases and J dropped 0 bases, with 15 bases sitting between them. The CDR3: CASAPAGVANYGYTF. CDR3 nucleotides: TGTGCTAGTGCCCCCGCAGGGGTAGCTAACTATGGCTACACCTTC.

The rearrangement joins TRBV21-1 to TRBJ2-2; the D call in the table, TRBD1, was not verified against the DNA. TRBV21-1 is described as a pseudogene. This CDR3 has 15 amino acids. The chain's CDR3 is CASSKVWQGAGELFF. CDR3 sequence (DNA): TGTGCCAGCAGCAAGGTTTGGCAGGGGGCCGGGGAGCTGTTTTTT.

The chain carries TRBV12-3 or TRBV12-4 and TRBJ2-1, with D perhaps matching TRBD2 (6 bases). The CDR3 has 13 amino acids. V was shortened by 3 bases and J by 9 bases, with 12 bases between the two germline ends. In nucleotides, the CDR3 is TGTGCCAGCAGTTTCGGCGGGCGGGGTGAGCAGTTCTTC. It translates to CASSFGGRGEQFF.

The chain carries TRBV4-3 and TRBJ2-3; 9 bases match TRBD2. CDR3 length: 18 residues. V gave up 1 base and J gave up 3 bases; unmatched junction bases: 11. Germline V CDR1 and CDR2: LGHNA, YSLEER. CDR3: CASSQATPLAGSTDTQYF. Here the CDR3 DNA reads TGCGCCAGCAGCCAAGCCACCCCGCTAGCGGGAAGTACAGATACGCAGTATTTT.

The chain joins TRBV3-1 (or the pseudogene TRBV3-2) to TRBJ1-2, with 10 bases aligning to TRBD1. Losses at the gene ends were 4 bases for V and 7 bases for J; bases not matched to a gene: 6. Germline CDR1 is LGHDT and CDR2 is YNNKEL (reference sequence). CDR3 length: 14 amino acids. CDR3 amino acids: CASSRADRGGGYTF. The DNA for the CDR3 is TGTGCCAGCAGCCGAGCGGACAGGGGGGGTGGCTACACCTTC.

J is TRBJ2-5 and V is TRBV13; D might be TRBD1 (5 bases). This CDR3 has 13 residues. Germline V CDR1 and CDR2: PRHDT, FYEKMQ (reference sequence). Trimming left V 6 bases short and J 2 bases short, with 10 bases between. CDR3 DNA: TGTGCCAGCAGTTCTACAGGTCAAGAGACCCAGTACTTC. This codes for CASSSTGQETQYF.

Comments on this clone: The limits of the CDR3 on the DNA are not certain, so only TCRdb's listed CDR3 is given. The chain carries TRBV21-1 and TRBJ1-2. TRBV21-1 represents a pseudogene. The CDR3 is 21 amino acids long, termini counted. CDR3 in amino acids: CASSKAVGKGIPPIGGCGYTF.

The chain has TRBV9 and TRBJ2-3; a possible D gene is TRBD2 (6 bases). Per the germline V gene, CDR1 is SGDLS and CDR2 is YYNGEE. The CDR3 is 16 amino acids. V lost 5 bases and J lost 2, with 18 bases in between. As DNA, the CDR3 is TGTGCCAGCAGTGGAGGGGTAGTAGGGCTCACAGATACGCAGTATTTT. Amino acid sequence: CASSGGVVGLTDTQYF. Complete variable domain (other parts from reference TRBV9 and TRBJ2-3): DSGVTQTPKHLITATGQRVTLRCSPRSGDLSVYWYQQSLDQGLQFLIQYYNGEERAKGNILERFSAQQFPDLHSELNLSSLELGDSALYFCASSGGVVGLTDTQYFGPGTRLTVL.

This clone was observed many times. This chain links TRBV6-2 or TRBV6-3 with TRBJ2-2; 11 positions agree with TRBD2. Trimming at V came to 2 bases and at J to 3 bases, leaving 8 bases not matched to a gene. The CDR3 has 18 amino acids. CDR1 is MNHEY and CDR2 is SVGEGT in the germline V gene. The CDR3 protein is CASSYPVLAGGYTGELFF. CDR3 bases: TGTGCCAGCAGTTACCCGGTCCTAGCGGGGGGATACACCGGGGAGCTGTTTTTT.

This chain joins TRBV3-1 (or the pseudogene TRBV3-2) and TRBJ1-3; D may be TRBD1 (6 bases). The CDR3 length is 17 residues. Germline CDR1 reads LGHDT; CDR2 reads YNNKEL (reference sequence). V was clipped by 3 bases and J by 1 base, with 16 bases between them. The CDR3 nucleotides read TGTGCCAGCAGCCATAATACACAGGGCTTTTCTGGAAACACCATATATTTT. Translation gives CASSHNTQGFSGNTIYF.

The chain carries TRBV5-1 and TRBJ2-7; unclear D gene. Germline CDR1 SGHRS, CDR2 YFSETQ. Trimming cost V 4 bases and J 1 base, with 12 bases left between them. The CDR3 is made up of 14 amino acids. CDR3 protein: CASSIQAQSYEQYF. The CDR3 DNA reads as TGCGCCAGCAGCATTCAGGCACAATCCTACGAGCAGTACTTC.

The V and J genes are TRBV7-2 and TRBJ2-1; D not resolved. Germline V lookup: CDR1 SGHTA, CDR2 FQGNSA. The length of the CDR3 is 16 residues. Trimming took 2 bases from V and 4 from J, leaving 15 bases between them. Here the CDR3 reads CASSLLMAANYNEQFF. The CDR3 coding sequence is TGTGCCAGCAGCTTATTGATGGCGGCAAATTACAATGAGCAGTTCTTC.

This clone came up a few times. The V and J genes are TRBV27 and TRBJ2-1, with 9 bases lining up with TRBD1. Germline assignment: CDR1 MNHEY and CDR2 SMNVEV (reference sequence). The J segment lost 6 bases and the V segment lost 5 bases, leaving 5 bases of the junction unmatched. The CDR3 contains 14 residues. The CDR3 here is CASSTGGNSNEQFF. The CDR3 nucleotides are TGTGCCAGCAGTACAGGGGGCAATAGCAATGAGCAGTTCTTC.

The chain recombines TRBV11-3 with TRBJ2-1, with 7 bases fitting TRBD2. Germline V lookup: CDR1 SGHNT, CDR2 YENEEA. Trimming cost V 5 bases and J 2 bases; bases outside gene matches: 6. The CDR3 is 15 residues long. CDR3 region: CASSPTAGAYNEQFF. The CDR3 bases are TGTGCCAGCAGCCCAACGGCGGGGGCCTACAATGAGCAGTTCTTC.

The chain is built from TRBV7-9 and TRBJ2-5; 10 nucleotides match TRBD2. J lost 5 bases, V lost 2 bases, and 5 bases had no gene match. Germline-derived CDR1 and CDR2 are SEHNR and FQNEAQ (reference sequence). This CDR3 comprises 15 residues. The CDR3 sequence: CASSLLAGAAETQYF. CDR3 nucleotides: TGTGCCAGCAGCTTACTAGCGGGAGCTGCTGAGACCCAGTACTTC.

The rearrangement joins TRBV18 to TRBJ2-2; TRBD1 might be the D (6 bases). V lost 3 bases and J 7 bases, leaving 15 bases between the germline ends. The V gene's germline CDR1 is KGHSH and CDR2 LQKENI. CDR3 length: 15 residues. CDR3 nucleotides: TGTGCCAGCTCACCTCAAACAGGGTCTGTCGGGGAGCTGTTTTTT. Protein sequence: CASSPQTGSVGELFF. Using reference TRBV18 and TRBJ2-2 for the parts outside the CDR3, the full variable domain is NAGVMQNPRHLVRRRGQEARLRCSPMKGHSHVYWYRQLPEEGLKFMVYLQKENIIDESGMPKERFSAEFPKEGPSILRIQQVVRGDSAAYFCASSPQTGSVGELFFGEGSRLTVL.

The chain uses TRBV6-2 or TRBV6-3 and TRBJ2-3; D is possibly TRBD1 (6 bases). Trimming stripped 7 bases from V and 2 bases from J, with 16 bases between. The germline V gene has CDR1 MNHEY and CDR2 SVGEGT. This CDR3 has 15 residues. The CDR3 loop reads CASTPRQDVTDTQYF. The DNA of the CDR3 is TGTGCCAGCACCCCGCGACAGGACGTCACAGATACGCAGTATTTT.

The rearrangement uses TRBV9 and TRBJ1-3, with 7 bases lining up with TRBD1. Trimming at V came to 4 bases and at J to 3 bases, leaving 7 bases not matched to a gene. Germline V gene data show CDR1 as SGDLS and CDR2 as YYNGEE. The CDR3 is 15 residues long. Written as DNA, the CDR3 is TGTGCCAGCAGCTTAACAGGGGCTGGTGGAAACACCATATATTTT. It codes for CASSLTGAGGNTIYF.

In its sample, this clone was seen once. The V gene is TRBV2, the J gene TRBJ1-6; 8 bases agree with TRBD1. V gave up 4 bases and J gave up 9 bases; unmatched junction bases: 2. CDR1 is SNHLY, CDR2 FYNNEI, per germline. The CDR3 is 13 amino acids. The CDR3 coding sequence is TGTGCCAGCAGTGGACAGGGGTCTTCACCCCTCCACTTT. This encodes CASSGQGSSPLHF.

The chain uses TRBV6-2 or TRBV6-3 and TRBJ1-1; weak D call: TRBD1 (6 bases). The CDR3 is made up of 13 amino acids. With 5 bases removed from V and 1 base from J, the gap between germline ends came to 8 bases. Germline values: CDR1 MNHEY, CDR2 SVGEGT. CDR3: CASSAGENTEAFF. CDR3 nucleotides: TGTGCCAGCAGTGCAGGGGAGAACACTGAAGCTTTCTTT.

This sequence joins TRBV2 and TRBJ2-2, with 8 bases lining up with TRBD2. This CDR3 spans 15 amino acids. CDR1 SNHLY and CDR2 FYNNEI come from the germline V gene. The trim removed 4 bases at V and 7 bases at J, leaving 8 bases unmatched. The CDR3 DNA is TGTGCCAGCAGTGCTATGACTAGCGTCGTCGGGGAGCTGTTTTTT. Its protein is CASSAMTSVVGELFF.

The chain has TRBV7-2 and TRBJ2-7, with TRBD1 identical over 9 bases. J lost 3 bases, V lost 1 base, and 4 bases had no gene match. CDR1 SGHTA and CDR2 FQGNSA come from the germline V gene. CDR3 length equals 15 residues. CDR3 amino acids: CASSLGGGQGYEQYF. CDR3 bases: TGTGCCAGCAGCTTAGGGGGGGGACAGGGCTACGAGCAGTACTTC.

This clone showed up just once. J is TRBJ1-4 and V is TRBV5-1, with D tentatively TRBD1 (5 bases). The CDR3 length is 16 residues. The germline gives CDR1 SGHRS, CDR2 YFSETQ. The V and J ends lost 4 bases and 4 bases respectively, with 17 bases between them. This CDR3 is CASSTSGHVVNEKLFF. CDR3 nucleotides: TGCGCCAGCAGCACAAGTGGACATGTAGTTAATGAAAAACTGTTTTTT.

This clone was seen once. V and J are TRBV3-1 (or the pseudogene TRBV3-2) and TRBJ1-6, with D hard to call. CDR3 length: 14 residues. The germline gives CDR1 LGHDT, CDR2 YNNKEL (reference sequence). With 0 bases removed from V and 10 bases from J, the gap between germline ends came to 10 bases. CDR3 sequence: CASSQDQTVSPLHF. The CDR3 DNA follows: TGTGCCAGCAGCCAAGATCAGACTGTGTCACCCCTCCACTTT.

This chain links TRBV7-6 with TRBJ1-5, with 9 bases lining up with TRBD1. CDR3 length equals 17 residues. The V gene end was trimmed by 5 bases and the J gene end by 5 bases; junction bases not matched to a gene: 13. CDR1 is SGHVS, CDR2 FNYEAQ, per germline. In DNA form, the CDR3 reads TGTGCCAGCAGCCTTTGGGACTCTAGACAGGGGGATCAGCCCCAGCATTTT. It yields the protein CASSLWDSRQGDQPQHF.

The CDR3 region is CASSLVSGPYNEQFF. In DNA form, the CDR3 reads TGTGCCAGCAGCTTAGTTAGCGGGCCTTACAATGAGCAGTTCTTC. The chain joins TRBV7-9 to TRBJ2-1; 7 bases fit TRBD2. The J segment lost 4 bases and the V segment lost 1 base, leaving 4 bases of the junction unmatched. Germline CDR1 and CDR2: SEHNR and FQNEAQ (reference sequence). CDR3 length: 15 amino acids. Looking up the rest from reference TRBV7-9 and TRBJ2-1 gives the full variable domain: DTGVSQNPRHKITKRGQNVTFRCDPISEHNRLYWYRQTLGQGPEFLTYFQNEAQLEKSRLLSDRFSAERPKGSFSTLEIQRTEQGDSAMYLCASSLVSGPYNEQFFGPGTRLTVL.

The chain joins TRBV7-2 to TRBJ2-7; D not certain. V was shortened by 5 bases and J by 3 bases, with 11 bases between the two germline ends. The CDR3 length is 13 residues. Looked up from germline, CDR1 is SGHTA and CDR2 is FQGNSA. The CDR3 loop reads CASSDSDHYEQYF. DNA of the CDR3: TGTGCCAGCAGCGATAGTGATCACTACGAGCAGTACTTC.

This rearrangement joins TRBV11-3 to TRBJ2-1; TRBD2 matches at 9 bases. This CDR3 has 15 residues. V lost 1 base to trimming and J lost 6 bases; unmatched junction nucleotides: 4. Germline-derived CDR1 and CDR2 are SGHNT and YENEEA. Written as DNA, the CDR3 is TGTGCCAGCAGCTTAGTGGGGACTAGCACCAATGAGCAGTTCTTC. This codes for CASSLVGTSTNEQFF. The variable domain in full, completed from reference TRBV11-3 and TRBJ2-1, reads EAGVVQSPRYKIIEKKQPVAFWCNPISGHNTLYWYLQNLGQGPELLIRYENEEAVDDSQLPKDRFSAERLKGVDSTLKIQPAELGDSAVYLCASSLVGTSTNEQFFGPGTRLTVL.